This entry concerns a single T cell receptor (beta chain). Every subset's genomic DNA went evenly onto several immunoSEQ plates. Libraries were prepared by immunoSEQ multiplex PCR; TCRdb keeps only in-frame clonotypes and omits some of them. The repertoire includes about 660,000 clones, approximately 79% of them detected once, and approximately 1.8% sits in the top ten. These data come from a study of shared clonotypes between healthy human individuals. The CDR3 contains 15 residues. Trimming took off 0 bases at V and 6 bases at J, with 12 bases between the two ends. Germline V CDR1 and CDR2: LNHNV, YYDKDF (reference sequence).

The chain carries TRBV15 and TRBJ1-5; D is unresolved. Sequenced: memory CD4+ T cells sorted from blood. Subset meaning: CD45RA-negative fraction. The receptor's source is a woman younger than 45 in good health. The CDR3 sequence: CATSRDMAGSQPQHF. The CDR3 DNA reads as TGTGCCACCAGCAGAGATATGGCGGGGAGTCAGCCCCAGCATTTT.